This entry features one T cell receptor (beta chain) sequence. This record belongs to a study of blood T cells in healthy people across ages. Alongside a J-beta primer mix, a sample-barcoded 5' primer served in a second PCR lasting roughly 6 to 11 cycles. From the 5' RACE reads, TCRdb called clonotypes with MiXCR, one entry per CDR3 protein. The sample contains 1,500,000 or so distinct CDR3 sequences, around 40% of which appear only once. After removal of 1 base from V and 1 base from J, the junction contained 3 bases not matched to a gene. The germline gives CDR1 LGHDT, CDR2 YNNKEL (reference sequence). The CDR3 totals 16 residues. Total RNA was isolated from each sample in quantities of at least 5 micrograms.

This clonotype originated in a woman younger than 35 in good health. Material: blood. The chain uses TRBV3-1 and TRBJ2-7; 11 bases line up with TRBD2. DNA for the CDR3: TGTGCCAGCAGCCAAGTGGGACTAGCGGTGTCCTACGAGCAGTACTTC. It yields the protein CASSQVGLAVSYEQYF.